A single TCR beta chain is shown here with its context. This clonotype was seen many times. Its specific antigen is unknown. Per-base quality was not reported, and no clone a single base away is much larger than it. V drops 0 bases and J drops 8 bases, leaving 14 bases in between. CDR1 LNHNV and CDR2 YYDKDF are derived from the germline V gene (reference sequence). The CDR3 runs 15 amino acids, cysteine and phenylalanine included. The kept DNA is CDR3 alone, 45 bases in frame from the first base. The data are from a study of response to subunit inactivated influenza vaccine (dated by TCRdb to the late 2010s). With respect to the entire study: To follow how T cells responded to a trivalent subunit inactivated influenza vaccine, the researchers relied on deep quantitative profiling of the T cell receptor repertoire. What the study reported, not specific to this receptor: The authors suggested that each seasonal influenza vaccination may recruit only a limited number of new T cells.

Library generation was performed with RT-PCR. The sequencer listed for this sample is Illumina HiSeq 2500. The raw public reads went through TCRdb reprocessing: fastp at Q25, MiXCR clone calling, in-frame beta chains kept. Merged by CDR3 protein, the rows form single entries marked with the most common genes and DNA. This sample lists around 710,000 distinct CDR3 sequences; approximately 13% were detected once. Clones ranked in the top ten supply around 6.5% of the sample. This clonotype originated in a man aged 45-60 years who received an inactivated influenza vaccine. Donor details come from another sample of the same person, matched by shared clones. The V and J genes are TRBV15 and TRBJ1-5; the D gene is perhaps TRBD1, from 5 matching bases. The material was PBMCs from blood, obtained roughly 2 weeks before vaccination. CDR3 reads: CATSRDRGGGKPQHF. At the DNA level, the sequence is TGTGCCACCAGCAGAGATAGGGGCGGAGGGAAGCCCCAGCATTTT.